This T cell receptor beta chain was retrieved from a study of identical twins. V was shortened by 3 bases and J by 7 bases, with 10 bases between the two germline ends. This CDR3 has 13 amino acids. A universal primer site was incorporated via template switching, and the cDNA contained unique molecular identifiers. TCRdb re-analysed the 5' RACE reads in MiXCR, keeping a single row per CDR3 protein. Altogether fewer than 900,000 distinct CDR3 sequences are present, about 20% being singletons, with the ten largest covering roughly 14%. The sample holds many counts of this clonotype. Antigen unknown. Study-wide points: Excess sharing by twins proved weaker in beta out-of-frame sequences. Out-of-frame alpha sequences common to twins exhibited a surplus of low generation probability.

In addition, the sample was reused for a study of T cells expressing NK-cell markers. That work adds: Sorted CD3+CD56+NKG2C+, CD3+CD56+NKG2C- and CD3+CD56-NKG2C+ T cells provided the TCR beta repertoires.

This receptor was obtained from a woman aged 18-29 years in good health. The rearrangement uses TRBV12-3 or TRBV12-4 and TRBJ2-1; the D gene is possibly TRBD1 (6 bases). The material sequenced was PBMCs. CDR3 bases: TGTGCCAGCAGTTTGAGGGGGAGAAATGAGCAGTTCTTC. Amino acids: CASSLRGRNEQFF.